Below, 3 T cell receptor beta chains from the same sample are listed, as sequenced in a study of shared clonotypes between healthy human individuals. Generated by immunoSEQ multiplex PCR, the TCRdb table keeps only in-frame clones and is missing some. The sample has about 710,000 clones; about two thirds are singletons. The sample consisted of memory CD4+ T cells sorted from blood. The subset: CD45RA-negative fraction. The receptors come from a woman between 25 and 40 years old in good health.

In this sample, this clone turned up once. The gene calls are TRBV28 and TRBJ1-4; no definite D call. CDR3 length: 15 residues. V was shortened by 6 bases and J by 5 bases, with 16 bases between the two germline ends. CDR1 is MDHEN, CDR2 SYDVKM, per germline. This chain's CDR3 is CASSRRHNLNEKLFF. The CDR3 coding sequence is TGTGCCAGCAGCCGAAGACACAATCTCAATGAAAAACTGTTTTTT.

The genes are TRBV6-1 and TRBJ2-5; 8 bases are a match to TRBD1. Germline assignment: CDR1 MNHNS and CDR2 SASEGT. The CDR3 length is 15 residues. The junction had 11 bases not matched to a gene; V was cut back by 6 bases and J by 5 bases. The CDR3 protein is CASSPTRTGLETQYF. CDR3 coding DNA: TGTGCCAGCAGCCCTACCCGGACAGGGTTGGAGACCCAGTACTTC.

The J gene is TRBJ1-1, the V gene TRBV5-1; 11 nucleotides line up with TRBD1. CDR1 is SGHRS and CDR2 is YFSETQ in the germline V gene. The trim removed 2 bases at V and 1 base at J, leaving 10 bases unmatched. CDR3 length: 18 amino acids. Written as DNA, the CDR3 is TGCGCCAGCAGCTTAGGTAGGGACAGGGGGAATAAGAACACTGAAGCTTTCTTT. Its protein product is CASSLGRDRGNKNTEAFF.